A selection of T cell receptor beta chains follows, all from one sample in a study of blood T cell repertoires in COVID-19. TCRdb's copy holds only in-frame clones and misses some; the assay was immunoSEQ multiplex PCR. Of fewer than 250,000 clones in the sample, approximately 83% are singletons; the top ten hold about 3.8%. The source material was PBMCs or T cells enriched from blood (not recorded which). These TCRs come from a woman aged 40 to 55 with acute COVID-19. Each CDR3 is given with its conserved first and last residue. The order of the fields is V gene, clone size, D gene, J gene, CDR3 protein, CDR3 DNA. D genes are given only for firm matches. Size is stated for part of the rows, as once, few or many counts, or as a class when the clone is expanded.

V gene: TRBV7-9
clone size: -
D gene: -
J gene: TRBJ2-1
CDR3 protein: CASSFPGSSYNEQFF
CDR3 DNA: TGTGCCAGCAGCTTCCCGGGGAGCTCCTACAATGAGCAGTTCTTC

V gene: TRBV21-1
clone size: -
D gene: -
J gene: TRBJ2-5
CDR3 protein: CASRSGSQGDQETQYF
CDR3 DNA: TGTGCCAGCAGATCGGGATCCCAGGGGGACCAAGAGACCCAGTACTTC

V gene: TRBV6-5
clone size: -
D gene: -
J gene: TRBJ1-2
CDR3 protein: CASNSGTTLYGYTF
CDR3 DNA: TGTGCCAGCAACTCAGGGACTACCCTCTATGGCTACACCTTC

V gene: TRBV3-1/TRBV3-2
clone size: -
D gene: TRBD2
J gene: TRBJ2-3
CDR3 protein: CASSLPLAGGEADTQYF
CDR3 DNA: TGTGCCAGCAGCCTTCCGTTAGCGGGAGGGGAGGCGGATACGCAGTATTTT

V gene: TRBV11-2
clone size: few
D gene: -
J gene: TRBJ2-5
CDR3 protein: CASSLGISDQETQYF
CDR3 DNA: TGTGCCAGCAGCTTAGGAATAAGCGACCAAGAGACCCAGTACTTC

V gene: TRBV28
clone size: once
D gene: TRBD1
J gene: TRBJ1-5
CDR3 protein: CASSARQGLYQPQHF
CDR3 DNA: TGTGCCAGCAGTGCCAGACAGGGCCTCTATCAGCCCCAGCATTTT

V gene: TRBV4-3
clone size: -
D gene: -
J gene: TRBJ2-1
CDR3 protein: CASSQEVLVAAEQFF
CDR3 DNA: TGCGCCAGCAGCCAAGAGGTTCTTGTAGCGGCTGAGCAGTTCTTC

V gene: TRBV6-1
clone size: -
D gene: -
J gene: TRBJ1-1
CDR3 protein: CASSEGWSLNTEAFF
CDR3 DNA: TGTGCCAGCAGTGAAGGGTGGAGCTTGAACACTGAAGCTTTCTTT

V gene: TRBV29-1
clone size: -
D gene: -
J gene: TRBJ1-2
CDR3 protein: CSVGGYYGYTF
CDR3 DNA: TGCAGCGTTGGCGGGTACTATGGCTACACCTTC

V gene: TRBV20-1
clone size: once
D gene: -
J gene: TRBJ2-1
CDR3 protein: CSAAPRQFF
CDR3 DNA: TGCAGTGCCGCGCCAAGGCAGTTCTTC

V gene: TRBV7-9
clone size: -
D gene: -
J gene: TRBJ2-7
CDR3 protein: CASSLDPLHEQYF
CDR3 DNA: TGTGCCAGCAGCTTAGACCCACTCCACGAGCAGTACTTC

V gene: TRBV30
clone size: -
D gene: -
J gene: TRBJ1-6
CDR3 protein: CAWSVRRAQGNSPLHF
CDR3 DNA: TGTGCCTGGAGTGTAAGGAGGGCGCAGGGTAATTCACCCCTCCACTTT

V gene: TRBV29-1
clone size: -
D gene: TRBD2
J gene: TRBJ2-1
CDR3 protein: CSVDGGRLFLYNEQFF
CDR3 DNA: TGCAGCGTTGATGGCGGGAGGTTATTTCTATACAATGAGCAGTTCTTC